This passage covers 25 T cell receptor beta chains from one sample sequenced in a study of blood T cell repertoires in COVID-19. Some clones are missing from TCRdb's copy, which holds only in-frame ones; the method was immunoSEQ multiplex PCR. The sample has 200,000 to 250,000 clones; almost 90% are singletons. The sequenced sample consisted of peripheral blood. The origin of the receptors is a woman aged 55-70 years with acute or convalescent COVID-19.

The chain's CDR3 is CASSQVVVSLYEQYF. The CDR3 nucleotides read TGCGCCAGCAGCCAAGTTGTGGTTTCCCTATACGAGCAGTACTTC. The rearrangement joins TRBV4-1 to TRBJ2-7; D unclear. The CDR3 runs to 15 residues. Per the germline V gene, CDR1 is MGHRA and CDR2 is YSYEKL. The V gene lost 1 base and the J gene lost 4 bases, with 14 bases spanning the gap.

The rearrangement uses TRBV7-6 and TRBJ1-5; D is ambiguous. The germline V gene has CDR1 SGHVS and CDR2 FNYEAQ. The CDR3 totals 15 residues. V was trimmed by 5 bases and J by 4 bases, leaving 15 bases between them. This CDR3 is CASSLDIGLNQPQHF. Written as DNA, the CDR3 is TGTGCCAGCAGCCTCGACATAGGTCTGAATCAGCCCCAGCATTTT. Complete variable domain (other parts from reference TRBV7-6 and TRBJ1-5): GAGVSQSPRYKVTKRGQDVALRCDPISGHVSLYWYRQALGQGPEFLTYFNYEAQQDKSGLPNDRFSAERPEGSISTLTIQRTEQRDSAMYRCASSLDIGLNQPQHFGDGTRLSIL.

In its sample, this clone was seen once. V is TRBV3-1 (or the pseudogene TRBV3-2) and J is TRBJ2-7, with 9 bases fitting TRBD2. The V segment lost 0 bases and the J segment 4 bases; nucleotides outside the gene matches: 7. The CDR3 is 16 residues long. Germline assignment: CDR1 LGHDT and CDR2 YNNKEL (reference sequence). CDR3 DNA: TGTGCCAGCAGCCAAGATCCTGGACTAGCGAGGTACGAGCAGTACTTC. The encoded protein is CASSQDPGLARYEQYF.

V and J are TRBV5-1 and TRBJ2-5; D perhaps matches TRBD1 (5 bases). This CDR3 is built from 16 residues. Germline loops: CDR1 SGHRS, CDR2 YFSETQ. Trimming shortened V by 0 bases and J by 2 bases, and 14 bases separated the two germline ends. Here the CDR3 DNA reads TGCGCCAGCAGCTTGGCCGATGCAGGGTTACAAGAGACCCAGTACTTC. This sequence encodes CASSLADAGLQETQYF.

The rearrangement joins TRBV12-3 or TRBV12-4 to TRBJ2-3; TRBD2 matches at 8 bases. The CDR3 length is 13 residues. The V and J ends lost 10 bases and 5 bases, in that order; junction bases with no gene match: 8. The CDR3 DNA is TGTGCCATCCGGGAGGGGGGTCGAGATACGCAGTATTTT. This gives the protein CAIREGGRDTQYF.

This rearrangement joins TRBV19 to TRBJ2-3, with 9 bases aligning to TRBD2. The CDR3 loop spans 13 amino acids. The germline gives CDR1 LNHDA, CDR2 SQIVND (reference sequence). The V and J ends lost 10 bases and 1 base, in that order; junction bases with no gene match: 3. The CDR3 here is CATGLARTDTQYF. The CDR3, as DNA: TGTGCCACGGGACTAGCCCGCACAGATACGCAGTATTTT.

The V and J genes are TRBV28 and TRBJ2-7; the D gene is possibly TRBD2 (6 bases). Germline lookup yields CDR1 MDHEN and CDR2 SYDVKM. V lost 7 bases to trimming and J lost 7 bases, with 23 bases between them. The CDR3 extends over 15 amino acids. CDR3 sequence reads: CASTRRASVRVEQYF. CDR3 bases: TGTGCCAGCACCCGACGCGCTAGCGTTCGTGTGGAGCAGTACTTC.

The chain links TRBV27 to TRBJ2-2, with 9 positions matching TRBD1. There are 16 residues in the CDR3. Unmatched junction bases numbered 5, after V lost 5 bases and J lost 1 base. CDR1 MNHEY and CDR2 SMNVEV come from the germline V gene (reference sequence). CDR3 in amino acids: CASSLGTGLNTGELFF. The CDR3 coding sequence is TGTGCCAGCAGTCTCGGGACAGGGCTGAACACCGGGGAGCTGTTTTTT.

The rearrangement joins TRBV4-1 to TRBJ1-1; D is ambiguous. CDR3 length equals 15 residues. Germline CDR1 is MGHRA and CDR2 is YSYEKL. Trimming shortened V by 0 bases and J by 5 bases, and 13 bases separated the two germline ends. CDR3 sequence reads: CASSQDSAMRTEAFF. The CDR3 DNA reads TGCGCCAGCAGCCAAGATTCGGCCATGAGGACTGAAGCTTTCTTT.

V gene TRBV28 combines with J gene TRBJ2-7; 8 bases are a match to TRBD2. CDR1 is MDHEN, CDR2 SYDVKM, per germline. The CDR3 is 14 residues long. The ends lost 7 bases at V and 6 bases at J; junction bases unmatched: 11. CDR3 bases: TGTGCCAGCACCCCGGCGGTAGCGGGACGCGAGCAGTACTTC. Translation gives CASTPAVAGREQYF. The variable domain in full, with the rest retrieved from reference TRBV28 and TRBJ2-7, is DVKVTQSSRYLVKRTGEKVFLECVQDMDHENMFWYRQDPGLGLRLIYFSYDVKMKEKGDIPEGYSVSREKKERFSLILESASTNQTSMYLCASTPAVAGREQYFGPGTRLTVT.

The chain is built from TRBV11-3 and TRBJ2-7; D possibly corresponds to TRBD2 (6 bases). V was pared by 2 bases and J by 0 bases, with 14 bases between. The CDR3 is 16 amino acids. Germline CDR1 reads SGHNT; CDR2 reads YENEEA. CDR3 sequence: CASSLKGSGSSYEQYF. CDR3 in DNA: TGTGCCAGCAGCTTAAAGGGTAGCGGATCCTCCTACGAGCAGTACTTC.

V and J are TRBV3-1 (or the pseudogene TRBV3-2) and TRBJ2-1; possible D gene TRBD2, 6 bases. Germline CDR1 and CDR2: LGHDT and YNNKEL (reference sequence). The CDR3 loop spans 15 amino acids. Trimming removed 2 bases at V and 6 bases at J, with 14 bases between. The CDR3 DNA sequence: TGTGCCAGCAGCCAACCGGGACTGGCGATCAATGAGCAGTTCTTC. It encodes CASSQPGLAINEQFF.

The chain is built from TRBV28 and TRBJ1-6; a weak D match, TRBD1 (5 bases). There are 13 residues in the CDR3. The germline V gene has CDR1 MDHEN and CDR2 SYDVKM. Trimming pared 6 bases from V and 7 bases from J, leaving 10 bases between. The CDR3 protein is CASSRVRNSPLHF. The DNA for the CDR3 is TGTGCCAGCAGCAGGGTGAGAAATTCACCCCTCCACTTT.

The CDR3 here is CASSLNREETQYF. CDR3 sequence (DNA): TGTGCCAGCAGTTTAAACAGGGAAGAGACCCAGTACTTC. The J gene is TRBJ2-5, the V gene TRBV27; D perhaps matches TRBD1 (6 bases). The V gene lost 2 bases and the J gene lost 3 bases, with 7 bases spanning the gap. Germline CDR1 and CDR2: MNHEY and SMNVEV (reference sequence). The CDR3 has 13 residues.

The rearrangement links TRBV10-1 to TRBJ2-1; 7 bases line up with TRBD2. The CDR3 has 15 residues. Germline lookup yields CDR1 WNHNN and CDR2 SYGVQD (reference sequence). With 2 bases clipped from V and 0 bases from J, the junction kept 1 base outside the gene matches. CDR3 region: CASSESGVSYNEQFF. The CDR3 DNA follows: TGCGCCAGCAGTGAGAGCGGGGTCTCCTACAATGAGCAGTTCTTC.

CDR3 protein: CASSLDRDRGYNEQFF. The CDR3 DNA is TGTGCCAGCAGCTTAGATCGCGACAGGGGGTACAATGAGCAGTTCTTC. V gene TRBV11-2 combines with J gene TRBJ2-1, with 9 bases identical to TRBD1. V was pared by 0 bases and J by 4 bases, with 4 bases of the junction left unmatched. The CDR3 is 16 amino acids. Germline V gives CDR1 SGHAT, CDR2 FQNNGV. Looking up the rest from reference TRBV11-2 and TRBJ2-1 gives the full variable domain: EAGVAQSPRYKIIEKRQSVAFWCNPISGHATLYWYQQILGQGPKLLIQFQNNGVVDDSQLPKDRFSAERLKGVDSTLKIQPAKLEDSAVYLCASSLDRDRGYNEQFFGPGTRLTVL.

This sequence joins TRBV16 and TRBJ1-5; no clear D. Trimming took 0 bases from V and 7 from J, leaving 7 bases between them. This CDR3 is built from 13 residues. The V gene's germline CDR1 is KGHSY and CDR2 FQNENV. CDR3 in amino acids: CASSQSRGQPQHF. DNA of the CDR3: TGTGCCAGCAGCCAATCGAGAGGCCAGCCCCAGCATTTT.

The chain joins TRBV7-2 to TRBJ2-6; D is unclear. Germline V gene sequence: CDR1 SGHTA, CDR2 FQGNSA. The germline V and J ends were trimmed by 1 base and 0 bases, with 10 bases remaining between them. The CDR3 runs to 17 residues. The CDR3 reads CASSLEATISGANVLTF. In DNA form, the CDR3 reads TGTGCCAGCAGCTTAGAAGCAACGATCTCTGGGGCCAACGTCCTGACTTTC.

The V gene is TRBV7-2, the J gene TRBJ1-5; a possible D gene is TRBD1 (6 bases). V was pared by 1 base and J by 1 base, with 11 bases between. Germline lookup yields CDR1 SGHTA and CDR2 FQGNSA. The CDR3 sequence is 16 residues long. The CDR3 nucleotides are TGTGCCAGCAGCTTAGGGGGAACAGGGAGCAATCAGCCCCAGCATTTT. Translated, it gives CASSLGGTGSNQPQHF.

The chain couples TRBV20-1 to TRBJ2-7; tentatively, D is TRBD1 (5 bases). CDR1 is DFQATT, CDR2 SNEGSKA, per germline (reference sequence). CDR3 length: 11 residues. With 3 bases removed from V and 3 bases from J, the gap between germline ends came to 6 bases. CDR3 protein: CSARQGYEQYF. In DNA form, the CDR3 reads TGCAGTGCTAGGCAGGGCTACGAGCAGTACTTC.

V and J are TRBV7-7 and TRBJ2-1, with 8 bases identical to TRBD1. Germline V gene data show CDR1 as SSHAT and CDR2 as FNYEAQ (reference sequence). The V and J ends lost 4 bases and 10 bases, in that order; junction bases with no gene match: 6. This CDR3 is 13 amino acids long. The CDR3 DNA sequence: TGTGCCAGCAGCTCTGGACAGGGCCTCGAGCAGTTCTTC. It yields the protein CASSSGQGLEQFF.

The chain has TRBV28 and TRBJ1-1, with TRBD1 matching over 9 bases. CDR3 length: 15 residues. Trimming removed 4 bases from V and 1 base from J; junction bases left unmatched: 4. Germline V gene lookup returns CDR1 MDHEN and CDR2 SYDVKM. The CDR3: CASSSGQGPNTEAFF. CDR3 bases: TGTGCCAGCAGTTCGGGACAGGGCCCGAACACTGAAGCTTTCTTT.

A word on this clone: The sample carries other DNA sequences with the same CDR3. DNA of the CDR3: TGTGCCAGCAGTTTAACTAGCGCAGATACGCAGTATTTT. Its protein is CASSLTSADTQYF. The chain combines TRBV27 with TRBJ2-3; 7 nucleotides line up with TRBD2. Trimming cost V 2 bases and J 4 bases; bases outside gene matches: 0. This CDR3 has 13 residues. Per the germline V gene, CDR1 is MNHEY and CDR2 is SMNVEV (reference sequence).

This clone was counted between two and nine times. The chain has TRBV9 and TRBJ1-1; D ambiguous. The CDR3 runs 14 residues. From germline, CDR1 is SGDLS and CDR2 YYNGEE. V gave up 2 bases and J gave up 4 bases, with 12 bases separating them. CDR3 bases: TGTGCCAGCAGCGTTGTTACCAGATCCACTGAAGCTTTCTTT. Translation: CASSVVTRSTEAFF.

The V and J genes are TRBV28 and TRBJ1-2, with no clear D. The CDR3 spans 16 residues. Germline CDR1 is MDHEN and CDR2 is SYDVKM. V lost 1 base and J 0 bases, leaving 12 bases between the germline ends. CDR3 nucleotides: TGTGCCAGCAGTTTATTGGAGCGCCTAGCTAACTATGGCTACACCTTC. It codes for CASSLLERLANYGYTF.